This TCR beta chain was documented in a study of Ad26.COV2.S vaccination and SARS-CoV-2 variants. On the study more broadly: The authors gave Ad26.COV2.S intramuscularly, either once or twice 56 days apart.

With V trimmed by 4 bases and J by 6 bases, 6 bases remained unmatched. Germline V CDR1 and CDR2: SGHDT, YYEEEE. The CDR3 loop spans 13 amino acids. The method was immunoSEQ multiplex PCR; TCRdb's version includes in-frame clones alone and lacks a portion of them. The sample lists about 680,000 clones, around 89% occurring once. Treatment defined: some 19 received Ad26.COV2.S at low or high dose, single or two shots; 5 received placebo; per-sample allocation not given. Day 63 following the first vaccine or placebo injection was when the samples were taken. The source was peripheral blood, collected in a trial of Ad26.COV2.S vaccine versus placebo. The origin of this receptor is a person between 18 and 59 years old who received the Ad26.COV2.S COVID-19 vaccine or a placebo. The chain has TRBV5-6 and TRBJ2-7, with 8 bases aligning to TRBD1. CDR3 sequence reads: CASSELTGAEQYF. The CDR3 coding sequence is TGTGCCAGCAGCGAATTGACAGGGGCCGAGCAGTACTTC. The whole variable domain, remainder taken from reference TRBV5-6 and TRBJ2-7, is DAGVTQSPTHLIKTRGQQVTLRCSPKSGHDTVSWYQQALGQGPQFIFQYYEEEERQRGNFPDRFSGHQFPNYSSELNVNALLLGDSALYLCASSELTGAEQYFGPGTRLTVT.